This T cell receptor beta chain was retrieved from a study of blood T cells in healthy people across ages. A second roughly 7 to 12 cycle PCR used barcoded and J-beta primers. A tag from a template-switch adaptor with 12 random nucleotides marked each cDNA molecule. TCRdb reprocessed the 5' RACE reads with MiXCR, giving one entry per CDR3 protein. This table has around 1.5 million distinct CDR3 sequences, around 35% appearing once. Turning to this clonotype: Its antigen is currently unknown.

Regarding the study as a whole: Observed TCR beta diversity per million T cells went down as age went up. This fall followed a roughly linear course with age.

This CDR3 has 15 residues. The germline V gene encodes CDR1 SGDLS and CDR2 YYNGEE. The trim removed 3 bases at V and 4 bases at J, leaving 7 bases unmatched. Each sample yielded at least 5 micrograms of PBMC total RNA. Sequenced sample: blood. The chain carries TRBV9 and TRBJ1-1, with TRBD1 identical over 9 bases. This clonotype was obtained from a woman aged 25 to 45 in good health. As DNA, the CDR3 is TGTGCCAGCAGCGAGTTACAGGGGGCCTTCACTGAAGCTTTCTTT. It encodes CASSELQGAFTEAFF.